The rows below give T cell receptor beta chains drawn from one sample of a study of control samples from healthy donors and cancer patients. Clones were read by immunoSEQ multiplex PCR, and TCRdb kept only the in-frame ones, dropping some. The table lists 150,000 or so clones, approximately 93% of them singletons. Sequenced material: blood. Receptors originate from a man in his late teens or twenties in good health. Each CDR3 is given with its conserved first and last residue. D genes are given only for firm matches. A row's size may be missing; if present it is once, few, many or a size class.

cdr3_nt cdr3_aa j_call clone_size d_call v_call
TGTGCCTGGAGTGTAATATACCGGGACACTTCCTCCTATGGCTACACCTTC CAWSVIYRDTSSYGYTF TRBJ1-2 NA NA TRBV30
TGTGCCAGCAGCCCCCCGGGGGTAGATACGCAGTATTTT CASSPPGVDTQYF TRBJ2-3 NA NA TRBV9
TGTGCCACCAGCAGAGATATAGGACGGGCTTCGAACACTGAAGCTTTCTTT CATSRDIGRASNTEAFF TRBJ1-1 NA NA TRBV15
TGCGCCAGCAGCCGACTAGCGGAGGCCAAGAGGGAGCAGTACTTC CASSRLAEAKREQYF TRBJ2-7 NA TRBD2 TRBV4-1
TGTGCCAGCAGTTTGAGCGGCAATCAGCCCCAGCATTTT CASSLSGNQPQHF TRBJ1-5 NA NA TRBV12-3/TRBV12-4
TGTGCCAGCAGTGACCGGTGGGCGGGATCGTACTTC CASSDRWAGSYF TRBJ2-7 NA NA TRBV2
TGTGCCAGCAGCCAAGTGGGCCGGGACGGGCACGAGCAGTACTTC CASSQVGRDGHEQYF TRBJ2-7 NA NA TRBV4-2
TGTGCCAGCAGCTCTCCGGGCAGGGAGGCCTATGGCTACACCTTC CASSSPGREAYGYTF TRBJ1-2 NA NA TRBV7-2
TGTGCCAGCAGTTGGACAGGGGACTATGGCTACACCTTC CASSWTGDYGYTF TRBJ1-2 NA TRBD1 TRBV12-3/TRBV12-4
TGTGCCAGCAGCTTGGCAGGGGGCGCCTACGAGCAGTACTTC CASSLAGGAYEQYF TRBJ2-7 NA TRBD1 TRBV5-5
TGTGCCAGCAGACCTACAAGTACAGGAAACTATGGCTACACCTTC CASRPTSTGNYGYTF TRBJ1-2 NA NA TRBV3-1/TRBV3-2
TGTGCCAGCAGCCTTTTTCAAAGCTCCTACGAGCAGTACTTC CASSLFQSSYEQYF TRBJ2-7 few NA TRBV14
TGTGCCAGCAATATGGGACGGAAAGAGACCCAGTACTTC CASNMGRKETQYF TRBJ2-5 NA NA TRBV28
TGCGCCAGCAGCCAAGTGGGACAGGGGACCTTAGCCAAAAACATTCAGTACTTC CASSQVGQGTLAKNIQYF TRBJ2-4 NA TRBD1 TRBV4-1
TGTGCCAGCAGCGAGGGACAGGGGATTAGCAATCAGCCCCAGCATTTT CASSEGQGISNQPQHF TRBJ1-5 NA TRBD1 TRBV7-8
TGCGCCAGCAGTGAGCAGGGAAAAGCCAACACTGAAGCTTTCTTT CASSEQGKANTEAFF TRBJ1-1 NA NA TRBV10-2
TGCGCCAGCAGCCAAGTTCAGACCGTGAGGGGCTCACCCCTCCACTTT CASSQVQTVRGSPLHF TRBJ1-6 NA NA TRBV4-1
TGTGCCAGCAGCAAAATGGGAAGGGTCCTAAATGAAAAACTGTTTTTT CASSKMGRVLNEKLFF TRBJ1-4 NA NA TRBV21-1
TGTGCCAGCAGTTTGCCCAGGGCCAACGAGCAGTACTTC CASSLPRANEQYF TRBJ2-7 NA NA TRBV28
TGTGCCTGGAGTGAGACAGGGGCCTATGGCTACACCTTC CAWSETGAYGYTF TRBJ1-2 NA TRBD1 TRBV30